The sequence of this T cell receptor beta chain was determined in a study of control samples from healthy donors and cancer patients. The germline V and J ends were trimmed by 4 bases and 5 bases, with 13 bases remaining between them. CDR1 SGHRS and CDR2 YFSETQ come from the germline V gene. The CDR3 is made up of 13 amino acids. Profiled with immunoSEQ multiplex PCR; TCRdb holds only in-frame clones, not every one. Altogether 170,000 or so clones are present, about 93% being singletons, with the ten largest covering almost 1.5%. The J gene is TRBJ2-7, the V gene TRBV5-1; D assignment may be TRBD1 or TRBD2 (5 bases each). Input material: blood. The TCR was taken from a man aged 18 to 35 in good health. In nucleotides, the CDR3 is TGCGCCAGCAGCCTACGTGGGACGAACGAGCAGTACTTC. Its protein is CASSLRGTNEQYF. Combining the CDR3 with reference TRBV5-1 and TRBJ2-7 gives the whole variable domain KAGVTQTPRYLIKTRGQQVTLSCSPISGHRSVSWYQQTPGQGLQFLFEYFSETQRNKGNFPGRFSGRQFSNSRSEMNVSTLELGDSALYLCASSLRGTNEQYFGPGTRLTVT.